One sample yielded the 19 T cell receptor beta chains listed below, sequenced in a study of cytotoxic CD8 clonotypes in ibrutinib-treated CLL. The assay was immunoSEQ multiplex PCR, and TCRdb's table has in-frame clones only and misses some. The table lists about 120,000 clones, approximately 85% of them singletons. The material sequenced was PBMCs, taken after 24 months of ibrutinib treatment. These receptors all stem from a human donor with chronic lymphocytic leukemia.

The chain couples TRBV7-8 to TRBJ2-1; 9 positions agree with TRBD2. Per germline, CDR1 SGHVS and CDR2 FQNEAQ. V shed 1 base, J shed 0 bases, and the junction held 7 bases outside the gene matches. CDR3 length: 18 residues. The CDR3 reads CASSLVSSGGNSYNEQFF. In DNA form, the CDR3 reads TGTGCCAGCAGCTTAGTGTCCAGCGGGGGGAACTCCTACAATGAGCAGTTCTTC.

The V and J genes are TRBV27 and TRBJ2-1, with 8 bases that match TRBD2. V was pared by 6 bases and J by 0 bases, with 7 bases of the junction left unmatched. In germline, CDR1 is MNHEY, CDR2 SMNVEV (reference sequence). The CDR3 consists of 16 residues. The CDR3 region has the DNA TGTGCCAGCAGCCAAACTAGCGGTAGCTCCTACAATGAGCAGTTCTTC. It specifies CASSQTSGSSYNEQFF.

This clone was picked up one time. The chain links TRBV2 to TRBJ1-5; D call uncertain. This CDR3 spans 14 amino acids. V gave up 5 bases and J gave up 6 bases, with 14 bases separating them. Germline CDR1 and CDR2: SNHLY and FYNNEI. The CDR3 sequence is CASSPRDWGQPQHF. CDR3 DNA: TGTGCCAGCAGTCCACGTGATTGGGGTCAGCCCCAGCATTTT.

The chain employs TRBV5-1 and TRBJ2-5; D possibly corresponds to TRBD1 (6 bases). Germline values: CDR1 SGHRS, CDR2 YFSETQ. Trimming removed 6 bases from V and 5 bases from J, with 23 bases in between. The CDR3 runs 16 residues. CDR3 in amino acids: CASTQGRGLAPETQYF. CDR3 nucleotide sequence: TGCGCCAGCACCCAGGGCAGGGGCCTCGCCCCGGAGACCCAGTACTTC.

The genes are TRBV7-9 and TRBJ2-7, with 7 nucleotides matching TRBD1. Germline lookup yields CDR1 SEHNR and CDR2 FQNEAQ (reference sequence). The CDR3 length is 13 residues. J gave up 5 bases and V 6 bases, and 7 bases lay outside the gene matches. CDR3 residues: CASRRQGTDEQYF. The CDR3 nucleotides read TGTGCCAGCAGGAGACAGGGAACAGACGAGCAGTACTTC.

The rearrangement links TRBV7-8 to TRBJ1-5; D ambiguous. The germline gives CDR1 SGHVS, CDR2 FQNEAQ. The CDR3 has 15 amino acids. V lost 5 bases to trimming and J lost 9 bases, with 20 bases between them. The DNA of the CDR3 is TGTGCCAGCAGCCTAGACGCTTGGTCGGGCGGGCCCCAGCATTTT. It yields the protein CASSLDAWSGGPQHF.

This clone was found once. The rearrangement joins TRBV28 to TRBJ2-3, with TRBD2 identical over 8 bases. This CDR3 is 17 amino acids long. Losses at the gene ends were 3 bases for V and 0 bases for J; bases not matched to a gene: 8. Germline V gene data show CDR1 as MDHEN and CDR2 as SYDVKM. The CDR3 spells CASSFGTSGRSTDTQYF. CDR3 bases: TGTGCCAGCAGTTTCGGGACCAGCGGGAGAAGCACAGATACGCAGTATTTT.

The chain links TRBV7-2 to TRBJ2-7; TRBD1 is a possible D gene (6 bases). The CDR3 is 15 amino acids. Deletions cut 1 base from V and 3 bases from J, with 13 bases between. Germline loops: CDR1 SGHTA, CDR2 FQGNSA. The CDR3 region is CASSLEAGDLYEQYF. Here the CDR3 DNA reads TGTGCCAGCAGCTTAGAAGCAGGGGACCTCTACGAGCAGTACTTC.

This chain connects TRBV10-3 to TRBJ2-5, with no clear D. CDR3 length equals 12 residues. V lost 6 bases to trimming and J lost 0 bases, with 5 bases between them. Germline CDR1 and CDR2: ENHRY and SYGVKD. For the CDR3, the DNA is TGTGCCATCAGCTCGGACCAAGAGACCCAGTACTTC. Protein product: CAISSDQETQYF.

The chain has TRBV11-2 and TRBJ2-4, with D tentatively TRBD1 or TRBD2 (6 bases each). CDR1 is SGHAT, CDR2 FQNNGV, per germline. CDR3 length: 15 amino acids. V was cut by 2 bases and J by 6 bases, with 14 bases left in between. The CDR3 loop is CASSLRGAGGNIQYF. The CDR3, as DNA: TGTGCCAGCAGCTTAAGGGGGGCCGGGGGAAACATTCAGTACTTC.

The chain combines TRBV5-3 with TRBJ2-1; D may be TRBD1 (6 bases). TRBV5-3 belongs to the ORF category, with a function that is uncertain. V dropped 5 bases and J dropped 9 bases, with 12 bases sitting between them. The CDR3 has 12 residues. The DNA for the CDR3 is TGTGCCAGAAGGCCACAGGGTATTGAGCAGTTCTTC. Residues: CARRPQGIEQFF.

V is TRBV27 and J is TRBJ2-2; 7 positions agree with TRBD2. Unmatched junction bases numbered 5, after V lost 5 bases and J lost 2 bases. The CDR3 runs 15 residues. In germline, CDR1 is MNHEY, CDR2 SMNVEV (reference sequence). This CDR3 is CASSIAGGNTGELFF. The CDR3 bases are TGTGCCAGCAGTATAGCGGGTGGAAACACCGGGGAGCTGTTTTTT.

The V call is TRBV6-5, the J call TRBJ1-1; D is undetermined. The CDR3 extends over 13 amino acids. The ends were cut back, 0 bases at V and 10 bases at J, with 12 bases in the middle. From germline, CDR1 is MNHEY and CDR2 SVGAGI. The chain's CDR3 is CASSYSPGAIAFF. The CDR3 nucleotides read TGTGCCAGCAGTTACTCGCCGGGAGCGATAGCTTTCTTT.

A single count supports this clone. J is TRBJ1-1 and V is TRBV4-2; 7 positions match TRBD1. Germline CDR1 LGHNA, CDR2 YNFKEQ. After removal of 3 bases from V and 1 base from J, the junction contained 2 bases not matched to a gene. The CDR3 is 14 residues long. The CDR3 sequence is CASSQGQRNTEAFF. CDR3 sequence (DNA): TGTGCCAGCAGCCAGGGACAGCGGAACACTGAAGCTTTCTTT.

The chain recombines TRBV7-9 with TRBJ1-2, with D possibly TRBD1 on 5 matching bases. The V end lost 4 bases, the J end lost 2 bases, and 14 bases lay between the germline ends. CDR3 length equals 15 residues. The V gene's germline CDR1 is SEHNR and CDR2 FQNEAQ (reference sequence). The CDR3 here is CASSSLGAGNYGYTF. The CDR3 DNA reads as TGTGCCAGCAGCTCGCTCGGGGCAGGAAACTATGGCTACACCTTC.

J is TRBJ2-7 and V is TRBV7-9; 9 bases fit TRBD1. The V and J ends lost 5 bases and 4 bases, in that order; junction bases with no gene match: 6. CDR3 length: 14 amino acids. Germline CDR1 reads SEHNR; CDR2 reads FQNEAQ (reference sequence). The CDR3 DNA reads as TGTGCCAGCAGCGCAAGGACAGGGGTATACGAGCAGTACTTC. Its protein product is CASSARTGVYEQYF.

CDR3 bases: TGTGCCAGCACTCCGGGACAGGGGTTGACCCAGTACTTC. Residues: CASTPGQGLTQYF. This chain connects TRBV6-1 to TRBJ2-5, with 10 bases identical to TRBD1. Germline CDR1 reads MNHNS; CDR2 reads SASEGT. This CDR3 has 13 residues. The ends lost 7 bases at V and 7 bases at J; junction bases unmatched: 6.

The V and J genes are TRBV28 and TRBJ1-1; D remains ambiguous. Germline assignment: CDR1 MDHEN and CDR2 SYDVKM. The CDR3 has 15 amino acids. V was clipped by 2 bases and J by 5 bases, with 15 bases between them. Here the CDR3 DNA reads TGTGCCAGCAGTTTAAGTCCGGGTACTGGAACTGAAGCTTTCTTT. Translated: CASSLSPGTGTEAFF.

The chain uses TRBV30 and TRBJ2-1; D not resolved. Trimming removed 0 bases from V and 6 bases from J, with 12 bases in between. CDR3 length equals 14 residues. Germline V gives CDR1 GTSNPN, CDR2 SVGIG (reference sequence). The CDR3 DNA reads as TGTGCCTGGAGTGTTCTAGTCGCTGGCAATGAGCAGTTCTTC. As protein: CAWSVLVAGNEQFF.